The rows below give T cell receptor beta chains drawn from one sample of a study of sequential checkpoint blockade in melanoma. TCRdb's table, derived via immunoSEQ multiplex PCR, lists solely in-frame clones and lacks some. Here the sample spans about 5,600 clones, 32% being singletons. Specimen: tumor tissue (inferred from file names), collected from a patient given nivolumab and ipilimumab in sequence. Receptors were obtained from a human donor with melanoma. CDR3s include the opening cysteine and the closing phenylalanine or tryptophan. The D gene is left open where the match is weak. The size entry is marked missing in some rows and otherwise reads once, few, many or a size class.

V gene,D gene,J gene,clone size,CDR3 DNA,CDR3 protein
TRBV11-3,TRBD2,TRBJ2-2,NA,TGTGCCAGCAGCACCCGCGGGGGAGGATCGAACACCGGGGAGCTGTTTTTT,CASSTRGGGSNTGELFF
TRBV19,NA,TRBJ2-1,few,TGTGCCAGTGGGAACAGGGTTAGGAATGAGCAGTTCTTC,CASGNRVRNEQFF
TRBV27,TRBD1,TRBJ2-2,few,TGTGCCAGCAGTTTTCAAACAGGGGCCGGGGAGCTGTTTTTT,CASSFQTGAGELFF
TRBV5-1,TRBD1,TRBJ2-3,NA,TGCGCCAGCAGCTCTTCAGGGGGCCCGCTGCAATTCACAGATACGCAGTATTTT,CASSSSGGPLQFTDTQYF
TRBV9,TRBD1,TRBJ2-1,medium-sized,TGTGCCAGCAGCAAGACAGGGGGGACCCCCAATGAGCAGTTCTTC,CASSKTGGTPNEQFF
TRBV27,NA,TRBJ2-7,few,TGTGCCAGCAGGACTACCGGATCCTTGGAGCAGTACTTC,CASRTTGSLEQYF
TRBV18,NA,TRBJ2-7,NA,TGTGCCAGCTCACCACTCTCGACAGGAGCGCTTAGCGAGCAGTACTTC,CASSPLSTGALSEQYF
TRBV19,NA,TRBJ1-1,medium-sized,TGTGCCAGTAGTACCACCTTTGGGCCCACTGAAGCTTTCTTT,CASSTTFGPTEAFF
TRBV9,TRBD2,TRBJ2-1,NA,TGTGCCAGCAGCGTTAGCGGGGGACAATACAATGAGCAGTTCTTC,CASSVSGGQYNEQFF
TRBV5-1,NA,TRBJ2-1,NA,TGCGCCAGCAGCTTAGGTTCGGGCAACAATGAGCAGTTCTTC,CASSLGSGNNEQFF
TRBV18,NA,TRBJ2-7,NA,TGTGCCAGCTCACAATATAGGGACTCCTACGAGCAGTACTTC,CASSQYRDSYEQYF
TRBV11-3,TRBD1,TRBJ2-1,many,TGTGCCAGCAGCCTTGATCCTCCACTGTCAGGGGGAATCTACAATGAGCAGTTCTTC,CASSLDPPLSGGIYNEQFF
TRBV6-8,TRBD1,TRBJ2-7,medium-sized,TGTGCCAGCAGTTACGGACAGGGGGCCCCCTACGAGCAGTACTTC,CASSYGQGAPYEQYF
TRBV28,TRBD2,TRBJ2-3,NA,TGTGCCAGCAGGCCTTGGGCTGGGACTAGCGGGAGGGCCTGGACAGATACGCAGTATTTT,CASRPWAGTSGRAWTDTQYF